Below, 18 T cell receptor beta chains from the same sample are listed, as sequenced in a study of Graves' ophthalmopathy and Graves' hyperthyroidism. TCR beta CDR3 regions were amplified from RNA transcripts. The workflow started with a first-round RT-PCR run with HTBI primers and then moved on to a second-round multiplex PCR. TCRdb reprocessed the multiplex PCR reads with MiXCR, giving one entry per CDR3 protein. The table lists around 400,000 distinct CDR3 sequences, around 18% of them singletons. Sequencing was done on a sample of peripheral blood. Receptors were obtained from a woman younger than 35 with Graves' ophthalmopathy.

The J gene is TRBJ2-5, the V gene TRBV27; TRBD2 matches at 14 bases. V trimming: 5 bases; J trimming: 4 bases; junction bases outside the gene matches: 15. Per the germline V gene, CDR1 is MNHEY and CDR2 is SMNVEV (reference sequence). The CDR3 has 19 amino acids. CDR3 nucleotide sequence: TGTGCCAGCAGTCTCGCACCGGGACTAGCGGGAGTAGGAGGAGAGACCCAGTACTTC. Residues: CASSLAPGLAGVGGETQYF.

This clonotype occurred many times. The chain has TRBV7-8 and TRBJ2-7; 11 positions agree with TRBD1. The length of the CDR3 is 15 residues. The ends lost 0 bases at V and 4 bases at J; junction bases unmatched: 2. Germline CDR1 SGHVS, CDR2 FQNEAQ. The CDR3: CASSLAGTGGYEQYF. CDR3 sequence (DNA): TGTGCCAGCAGCTTAGCCGGGACAGGGGGGTACGAGCAGTACTTC.

This clonotype was counted many times. This chain connects TRBV10-1 to TRBJ1-2; no reliable D call. Trimming stripped 6 bases from V and 7 bases from J, with 9 bases between. CDR1 is WNHNN, CDR2 SYGVQD, per germline (reference sequence). The CDR3 is 11 residues long. The CDR3 coding sequence is TGCGCCAGCAGATTCAGGATTGGCTACACCTTC. The encoded protein is CASRFRIGYTF.

In its sample, this clonotype was seen many times. The CDR3 sequence: CSARDGGVSVYEQYF. Written as DNA, the CDR3 is TGCAGTGCTAGAGATGGCGGCGTTTCTGTTTACGAGCAGTACTTC. The chain recombines TRBV20-1 with TRBJ2-7, with D unclear. CDR3 length: 15 amino acids. The V gene's germline CDR1 is DFQATT and CDR2 SNEGSKA (reference sequence). The germline V and J ends were trimmed by 0 bases and 4 bases, with 16 bases remaining between them.

This clonotype was recorded at least ten times. The chain has TRBV6-2 or TRBV6-3 and TRBJ2-4, with a weak D call TRBD2 (6 bases). CDR1 and CDR2 from the germline V gene are MNHEY and SVGEGT. This CDR3 is 17 amino acids long. V lost 4 bases, J lost 0 bases, and 16 bases lay in between. The CDR3: CASSLRERGIAKNIQYF. The CDR3 DNA sequence: TGTGCCAGCAGTTTACGGGAGCGCGGAATAGCCAAAAACATTCAGTACTTC.

This clonotype has a count of ten or more. This chain links TRBV24-1 with TRBJ2-2; 7 nucleotides agree with TRBD2. This CDR3 spans 14 amino acids. J gave up 2 bases and V 10 bases, and 6 bases lay outside the gene matches. CDR1 and CDR2 from the germline V gene are KGHDR and SFDVKD. The CDR3 DNA sequence: TGTGCCACTAGAGCGGGAACTAACACCGGGGAGCTGTTTTTT. Translation gives CATRAGTNTGELFF.

There are many counts of this clonotype. One junction end disagrees with the germline gene, perhaps due to a read error. The V gene is TRBV2, the J gene TRBJ2-7, with D perhaps matching TRBD1 (6 bases). Germline CDR1 reads SNHLY; CDR2 reads FYNNEI. CDR3 size: 11 residues. The CDR3 protein is CASSEGTAPIF. The CDR3 nucleotides are TGTGCCAGCAGTGAAGGGACAGCGCCCATCTTC.

The sample holds many counts of this clonotype. V gene TRBV27 combines with J gene TRBJ1-1, with D perhaps matching TRBD1 (6 bases). The CDR3 runs 15 residues. Germline CDR1 is MNHEY and CDR2 is SMNVEV (reference sequence). V was clipped by 3 bases and J by 2 bases, with 13 bases between them. In nucleotides, the CDR3 is TGTGCCAGCAGTTTCCGACAGGTGCTTAACACTGAAGCTTTCTTT. Protein sequence: CASSFRQVLNTEAFF.

This clonotype was counted at least ten times. CDR3 sequence reads: CASSPLAGGSNEQYF. Written as DNA, the CDR3 is TGTGCCAGCAGCCCTCTAGCGGGAGGGTCCAACGAGCAGTACTTC. The chain joins TRBV9 to TRBJ2-7, with 12 bases identical to TRBD2. Germline CDR1 reads SGDLS; CDR2 reads YYNGEE. This CDR3 is 15 amino acids long. V shed 4 bases and J 5 bases; nucleotides not matched to a gene: 7.

This clonotype was detected many times. The chain combines TRBV20-1 with TRBJ2-7, with TRBD1 as a possible D gene (6 bases). Germline V CDR1 and CDR2: DFQATT, SNEGSKA (reference sequence). The CDR3 has 14 residues. V dropped 5 bases and J dropped 4 bases, with 18 bases sitting between them. The CDR3 DNA reads TGCAGTGCTTTGAAAGGCCCTACAGGGTACGAGCAGTACTTC. Protein product: CSALKGPTGYEQYF.

This clonotype has a count of ten or more. This chain uses TRBV28 with TRBJ1-2; 7 nucleotides match TRBD1. The junction had 4 bases not matched to a gene; V was cut back by 6 bases and J by 6 bases. CDR1 is MDHEN, CDR2 SYDVKM, per germline. This CDR3 has 12 amino acids. DNA of the CDR3: TGTGCCAGCAGACGGACAGGCGATGGCTACACCTTC. Its translation: CASRRTGDGYTF.

The chain joins TRBV6-5 to TRBJ1-1; D not resolved. Deletions cut 2 bases from V and 11 bases from J, with 18 bases between. Germline loops: CDR1 MNHEY, CDR2 SVGAGI. CDR3 length equals 14 residues. CDR3 amino acids: CASSYGEGPSVAFF. The CDR3 DNA sequence: TGTGCCAGCAGTTACGGGGAGGGTCCTTCGGTGGCTTTCTTT.

The table lists this clonotype with many counts. The chain joins TRBV6-5 to TRBJ2-2; D is undetermined. The ends were cut back, 2 bases at V and 6 bases at J, with 13 bases in the middle. The length of the CDR3 is 15 residues. Germline lookup yields CDR1 MNHEY and CDR2 SVGAGI. CDR3 in DNA: TGTGCCAGCAGTTACCAGCCTCTTGGGGCCGGGGAGCTGTTTTTT. Its translation is CASSYQPLGAGELFF.

This clonotype was seen repeatedly, ten times or more. The gene calls are TRBV30 and TRBJ1-1; D uncertain. This CDR3 has 9 residues. The germline V gene has CDR1 GTSNPN and CDR2 SVGIG (reference sequence). Trimming stripped 3 bases from V and 10 bases from J, with 6 bases between. CDR3 protein: CAWSPRAFF. The CDR3, as DNA: TGTGCCTGGAGCCCCCGAGCTTTCTTT.

The chain combines TRBV3-1 with TRBJ2-7; TRBD2 matches at 10 bases. This CDR3 region has 14 residues. The V gene's germline CDR1 is LGHDT and CDR2 YNNKEL (reference sequence). Unmatched junction bases numbered 0, after V lost 3 bases and J lost 1 base. The CDR3 coding sequence is TGTGCCAGCAGCCAGACTAGCGGGTCCTACGAGCAGTACTTC. It encodes CASSQTSGSYEQYF.

This clonotype has at least ten counts. One end of the junction fails to match germline, which may point to a read error. CDR3 coding DNA: TGTGCCAGCAGCTCGACTAGCGGGAGTCCGGCTCTCGAGCAGTGCTTC. Protein sequence: CASSSTSGSPALEQCF. The V call is TRBV11-2, the J call TRBJ2-7; the match to TRBD2 covers 12 bases. The CDR3 covers 16 residues. Germline CDR1 is SGHAT and CDR2 is FQNNGV.

This clonotype was counted many times. J is TRBJ2-2 and V is TRBV7-3; a weak D match, TRBD1 (6 bases). V dropped 5 bases and J dropped 8 bases, with 12 bases sitting between them. Germline CDR1 is SGHTA and CDR2 is FQGTGA. CDR3 length: 13 residues. The CDR3 DNA sequence: TGTGCCAGCAGCCCCCTTAGGGGGGGGGAGCTGTTTTTT. Its protein product is CASSPLRGGELFF.

This clonotype has ten or more counts. The V gene is TRBV6-4, the J gene TRBJ1-5; TRBD1 agrees at 7 bases. V lost 6 bases, J lost 11 bases, and 22 bases stayed unmatched. The CDR3 runs 17 residues. CDR1 is MRHNA, CDR2 SNTAGT, per germline. The CDR3 loop is CASRPIRQGWEQSAQHF. The CDR3 DNA is TGTGCCAGCAGGCCCATCAGACAGGGATGGGAGCAATCAGCCCAGCATTTT.